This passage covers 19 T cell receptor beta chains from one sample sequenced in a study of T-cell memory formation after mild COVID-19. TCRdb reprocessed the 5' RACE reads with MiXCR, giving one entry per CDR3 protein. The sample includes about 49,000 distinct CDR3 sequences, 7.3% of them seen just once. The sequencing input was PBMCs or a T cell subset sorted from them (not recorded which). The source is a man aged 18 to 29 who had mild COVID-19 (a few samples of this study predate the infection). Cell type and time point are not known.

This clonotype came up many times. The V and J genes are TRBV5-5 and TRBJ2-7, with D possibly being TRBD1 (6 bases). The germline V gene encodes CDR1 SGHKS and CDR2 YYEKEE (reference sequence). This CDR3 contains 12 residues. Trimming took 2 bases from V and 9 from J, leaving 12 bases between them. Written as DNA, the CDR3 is TGTGCCAGCAGCTTAACAGGGTTCGGGCAGTACGTC. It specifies CASSLTGFGQYV.

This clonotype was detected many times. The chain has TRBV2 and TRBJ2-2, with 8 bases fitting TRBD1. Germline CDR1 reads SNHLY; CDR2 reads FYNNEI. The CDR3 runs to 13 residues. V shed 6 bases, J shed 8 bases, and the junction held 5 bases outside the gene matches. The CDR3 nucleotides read TGTGCCAGCAGCAGACAGGGGTCAGGGGAGCTGTTTTTT. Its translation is CASSRQGSGELFF.

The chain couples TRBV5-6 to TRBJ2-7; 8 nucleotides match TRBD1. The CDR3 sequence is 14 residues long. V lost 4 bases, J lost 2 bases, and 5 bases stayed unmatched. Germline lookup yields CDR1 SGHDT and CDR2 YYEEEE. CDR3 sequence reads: CASSRATGAYEQYF. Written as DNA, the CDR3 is TGTGCCAGCAGCCGCGCGACAGGGGCCTACGAGCAGTACTTC.

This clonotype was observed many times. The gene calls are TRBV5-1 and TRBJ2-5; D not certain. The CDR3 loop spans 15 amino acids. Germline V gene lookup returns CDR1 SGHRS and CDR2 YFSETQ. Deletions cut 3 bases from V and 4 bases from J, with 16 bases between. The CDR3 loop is CASSSRSRSVETQYF. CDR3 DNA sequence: TGCGCCAGCAGCTCCAGGTCCCGGTCCGTAGAGACCCAGTACTTC.

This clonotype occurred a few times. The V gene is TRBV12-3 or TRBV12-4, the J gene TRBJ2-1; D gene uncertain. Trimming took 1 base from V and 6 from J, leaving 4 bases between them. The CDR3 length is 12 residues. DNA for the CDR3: TGTGCCAGCAGTTTAGAAGTCAATGAGCAGTTCTTC. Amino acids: CASSLEVNEQFF.

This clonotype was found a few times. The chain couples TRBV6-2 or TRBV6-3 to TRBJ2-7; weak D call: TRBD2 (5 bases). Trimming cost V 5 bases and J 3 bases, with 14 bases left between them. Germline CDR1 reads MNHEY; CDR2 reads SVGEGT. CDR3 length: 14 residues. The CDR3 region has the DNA TGTGCCAGCAGTAATGAGGGCAGATACTACGAGCAGTACGTC. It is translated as CASSNEGRYYEQYV.

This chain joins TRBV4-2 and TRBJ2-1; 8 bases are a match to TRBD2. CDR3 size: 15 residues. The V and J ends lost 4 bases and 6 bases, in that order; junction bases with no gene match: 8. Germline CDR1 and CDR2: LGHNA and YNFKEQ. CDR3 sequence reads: CASSPVRSGGNEQFF. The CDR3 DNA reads TGTGCCAGCAGCCCCGTAAGAAGCGGGGGCAATGAGCAGTTCTTC.

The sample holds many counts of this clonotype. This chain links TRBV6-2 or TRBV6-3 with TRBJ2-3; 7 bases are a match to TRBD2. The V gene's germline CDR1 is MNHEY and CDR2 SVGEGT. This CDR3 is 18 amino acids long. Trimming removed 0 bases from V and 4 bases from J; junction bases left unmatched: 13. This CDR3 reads CASSYSRLAVKNSDTQYF. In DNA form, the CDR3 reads TGTGCCAGCAGTTACTCGAGGCTAGCGGTTAAGAATTCAGATACGCAGTATTTT.

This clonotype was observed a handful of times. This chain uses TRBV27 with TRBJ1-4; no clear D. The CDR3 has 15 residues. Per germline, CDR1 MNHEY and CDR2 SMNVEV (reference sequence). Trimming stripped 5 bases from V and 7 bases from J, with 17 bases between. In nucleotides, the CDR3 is TGTGCCAGCAGTCCATGGGCCACCCGTGGTGAAAAACTGTTTTTT. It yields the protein CASSPWATRGEKLFF.

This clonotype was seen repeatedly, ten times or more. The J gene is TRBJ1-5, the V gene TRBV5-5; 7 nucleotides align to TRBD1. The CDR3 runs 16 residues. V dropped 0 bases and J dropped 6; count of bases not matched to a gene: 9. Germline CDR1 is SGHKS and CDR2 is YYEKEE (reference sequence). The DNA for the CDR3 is TGTGCCAGCAGCTTGGTGGTCGCGACAGGGCTTCAGCCCCAGCATTTT. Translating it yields CASSLVVATGLQPQHF.

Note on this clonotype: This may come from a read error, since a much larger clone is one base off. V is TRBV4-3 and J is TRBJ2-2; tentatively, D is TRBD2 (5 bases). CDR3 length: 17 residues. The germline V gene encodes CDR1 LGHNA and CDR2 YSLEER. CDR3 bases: TGCGCCAGCAGCCAAGAGGGTCCCCGGGCGAACACCGGGAAGCTGTTTTTT. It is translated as CASSQEGPRANTGKLFF.

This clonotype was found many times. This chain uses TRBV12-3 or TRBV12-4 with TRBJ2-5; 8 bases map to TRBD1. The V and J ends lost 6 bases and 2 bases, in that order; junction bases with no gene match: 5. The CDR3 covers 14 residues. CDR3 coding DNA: TGTGCCAGCAGACGGGACAGGATGCAAGAGACCCAGTACTTC. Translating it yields CASRRDRMQETQYF.

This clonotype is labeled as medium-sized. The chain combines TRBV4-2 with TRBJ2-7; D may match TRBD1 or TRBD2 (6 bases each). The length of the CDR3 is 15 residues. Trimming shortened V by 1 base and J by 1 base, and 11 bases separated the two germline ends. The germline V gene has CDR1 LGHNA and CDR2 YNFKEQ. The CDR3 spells CASSQVWGASYEQYF. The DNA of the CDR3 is TGTGCCAGCAGCCAAGTTTGGGGGGCATCCTACGAGCAGTACTTC.

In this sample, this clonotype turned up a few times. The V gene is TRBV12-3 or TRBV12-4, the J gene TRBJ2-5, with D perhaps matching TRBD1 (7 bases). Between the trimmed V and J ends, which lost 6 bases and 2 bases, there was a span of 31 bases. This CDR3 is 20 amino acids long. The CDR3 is CASRPSRGGVRRGPQETQYF. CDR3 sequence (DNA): TGTGCCAGCAGGCCTTCTAGAGGGGGCGTTCGTCGGGGGCCTCAAGAGACCCAGTACTTC.

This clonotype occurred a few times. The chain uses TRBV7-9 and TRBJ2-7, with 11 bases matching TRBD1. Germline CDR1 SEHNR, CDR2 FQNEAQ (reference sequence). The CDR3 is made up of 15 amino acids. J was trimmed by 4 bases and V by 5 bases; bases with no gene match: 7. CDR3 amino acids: CASSQQWDRGYEQYF. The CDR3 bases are TGTGCCAGCAGCCAACAGTGGGACAGGGGGTACGAGCAGTACTTC.

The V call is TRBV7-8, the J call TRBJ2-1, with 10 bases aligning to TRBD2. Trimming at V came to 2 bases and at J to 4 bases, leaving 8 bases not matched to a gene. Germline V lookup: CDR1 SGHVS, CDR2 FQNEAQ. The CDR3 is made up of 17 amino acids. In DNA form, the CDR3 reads TGTGCCAGCAGCTTAAGGCTAGCGGGGGCGCAATACAATGAGCAGTTCTTC. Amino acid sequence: CASSLRLAGAQYNEQFF.

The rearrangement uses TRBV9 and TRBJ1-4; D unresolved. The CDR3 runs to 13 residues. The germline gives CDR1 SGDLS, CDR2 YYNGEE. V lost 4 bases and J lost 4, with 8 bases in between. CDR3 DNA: TGTGCCAGCAGCAGAACTCTTAATGAAAAACTGTTTTTT. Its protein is CASSRTLNEKLFF.

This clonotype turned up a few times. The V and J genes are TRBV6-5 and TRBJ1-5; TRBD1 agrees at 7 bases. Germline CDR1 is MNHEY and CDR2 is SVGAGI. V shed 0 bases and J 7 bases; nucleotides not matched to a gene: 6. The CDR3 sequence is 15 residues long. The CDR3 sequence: CASSYSSIGGQPQHF. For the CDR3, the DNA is TGTGCCAGCAGTTACTCGAGTATAGGGGGCCAGCCCCAGCATTTT.

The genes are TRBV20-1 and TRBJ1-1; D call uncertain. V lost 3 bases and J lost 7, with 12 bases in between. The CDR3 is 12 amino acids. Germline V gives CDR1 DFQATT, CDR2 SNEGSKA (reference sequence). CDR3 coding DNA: TGCAGTGCTAGCAGGCGTGGGGTTGAAGCTTTCTTT. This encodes CSASRRGVEAFF.